Listed below are T cell receptor beta chains from one sample, sequenced in a study of blood T cell repertoires in COVID-19. Profiling relied on immunoSEQ multiplex PCR, and the TCRdb table lists in-frame clones only, not all of them. The data show some 130,000 clones, less than 90% seen once. Sequenced input: PBMCs or T cells enriched from blood (not recorded which). The receptors shown here come from a middle-aged man with acute COVID-19. Each CDR3 is given with its conserved first and last residue. D genes are given only for firm matches. Where a row states a size, it is once, few, many or the class of an expanded clone; other rows omit it.

TRBJ2-5,NA,NA,TRBV21-1,TGTGCCAGCAGCAACAGAACCGGGACAGGGGAAGAGACCCAGTACTTC,CASSNRTGTGEETQYF
TRBJ1-5,NA,NA,TRBV15,TGTGCCACCAGCCCCCAGGGGCGGATTAGCAATCAGCCCCAGCATTTT,CATSPQGRISNQPQHF
TRBJ1-1,NA,NA,TRBV7-2,TGTGCCAGCAGCTTATTCGGGGGACTCAACACTGAAGCTTTCTTT,CASSLFGGLNTEAFF
TRBJ1-2,NA,NA,TRBV24-1,TGTGCCACCAGTGACTCGACACGTTCCTATGGCTACACCTTC,CATSDSTRSYGYTF
TRBJ2-1,TRBD1,NA,TRBV5-1,TGCGCCAGCAGCCCATGGGGACAGACCAATGAGCAGTTCTTC,CASSPWGQTNEQFF
TRBJ2-1,TRBD2,NA,TRBV19,TGTGCCAGTAGTACGGGGCGGGGGGGCCCCTACAATGAGCAGTTCTTC,CASSTGRGGPYNEQFF
TRBJ2-7,NA,NA,TRBV11-2,TGTGCCAGCAGCTCAACCGGGACATCATACGAGCAGTACTTC,CASSSTGTSYEQYF
TRBJ1-1,NA,NA,TRBV16,TGTGCCAGCAGCCAAGGCCGCACGAACACTGAAGCTTTCTTT,CASSQGRTNTEAFF
TRBJ1-2,TRBD1,few,TRBV30,TGTGCCTGGGGGCAGGGGGATGGCTACACCTTC,CAWGQGDGYTF
TRBJ1-3,NA,NA,TRBV6-6,TGTGCCAGCAGTTACTCCGACTTAAACACCATATATTTT,CASSYSDLNTIYF
TRBJ2-6,NA,NA,TRBV5-1,TGCGCCAGCGGAACAGCCGGTCTGGGGGCCAACGTCCTGACTTTC,CASGTAGLGANVLTF
TRBJ1-1,NA,NA,TRBV3-1/TRBV3-2,TGTGCCAGCAGCCAAGAGCTGGGGCGATGGACTGAAGCTTTCTTT,CASSQELGRWTEAFF
TRBJ2-5,NA,NA,TRBV4-1,TGCGCCAGCAGCCAAGTAAGGGGGGGGCCCTCGGAGACCCAGTACTTC,CASSQVRGGPSETQYF
TRBJ1-2,NA,NA,TRBV9,TGTGCCAGCAGCGTAGGAGGGTTGGGGAACTATGGCTACACCTTC,CASSVGGLGNYGYTF
TRBJ1-3,TRBD1,NA,TRBV5-4,TGTGCCAGCAGCCCCGGGACAGTGGTCTCTGGAAACACCATATATTTT,CASSPGTVVSGNTIYF
TRBJ2-7,TRBD2,NA,TRBV5-4,TGTGCCAGCAGCCCCCCGGGTAGCGGGAGGTCCTACGAGCAGTACTTC,CASSPPGSGRSYEQYF
TRBJ1-5,NA,few,TRBV19,TGTGCCAGTAGTATAGTGAGGAGCAATCAGCCCCAGCATTTT,CASSIVRSNQPQHF
TRBJ2-1,TRBD2,NA,TRBV6-1,TGTGCCAGCAGTGTCTTGCGGGGGAGCTCCTACAATGAGCAGTTCTTC,CASSVLRGSSYNEQFF
TRBJ2-5,NA,NA,TRBV7-5,TGTGCCAGAGAAGTTCCACACACCGGGGTCCGAAAGGGAGCCCAGTACTTC,CAREVPHTGVRKGAQYF